The TCR beta chain described here comes from a study of blood T cell repertoires in COVID-19. Study-level information: Italy, Spain and the United States were the sources of the convalescent and acute COVID-19 samples.

Between the trimmed V and J ends, which lost 5 bases and 2 bases, there was a span of 15 bases. In germline, CDR1 is SGHTA, CDR2 FQGNSA. This CDR3 has 15 amino acids. Profiled with immunoSEQ multiplex PCR; TCRdb holds only in-frame clones, not every one. The sample contains some 240,000 clones, 85% of which appear only once. Sample: PBMCs or T cells enriched from blood (not recorded which). The chain recombines TRBV7-2 with TRBJ1-1; TRBD1 might be the D (5 bases). This TCR was sampled from a woman aged 50 to 60 who had been exposed to COVID-19. The CDR3 nucleotides read TGTGCCAGCAGCCTACGAACAGGTGGTAACACTGAAGCTTTCTTT. It translates to CASSLRTGGNTEAFF.